This TCR beta chain is from a study of beta chain features in type 1 diabetes (dated by TCRdb to the late 2010s). For context, the study as a whole: Mean age, gender distribution, total cell number and subset yield were not different between patients and healthy donors. Across all samples, approximately 98,000,000 sorted cells were examined, and cell number per subset correlated strongly with RNA yield. Regulatory and stem cell-like memory subsets were isolated from only 8 patients and roughly eight healthy donors, whereas naive and central memory subsets came from all 30 or so donors. In the study, recently diagnosed type 1 diabetes patients and matched healthy donors were compared on the TCRB repertoires of their sorted circulating CD4+ T cell subsets. What the study reported, not specific to this receptor: Only small numbers of individuals were included in the HLA sub-analyses, which left unresolved whether HLA type had any influence on TCRB rearrangement. The naive, central memory and regulatory TCRB repertoires appeared to resemble one another more closely among patients than among healthy donors. Because cDNA was sequenced instead of genomic DNA, activated cells with high expression could be over-represented, although the groups did not differ in activation or CD3 levels. Patients with type 1 diabetes made fewer insertions and deleted more nucleotides at VDJ recombination sites, implying thymic rearrangement abnormalities. PCR might favor shorter templates, but patient and control samples were amplified and corrected together, so any skew would affect both groups equally. Type 1 diabetes patients showed a moderate but significant shortening of TCRB CDR3 length in all four CD4+ subsets.

Each donor gave one peripheral blood draw, averaging roughly 100 mL, which was collected into heparinised tubes. Using a panel that included CD45RO, CCR7, CD25, CD127, CD95 and CD27, naive, central memory, regulatory and stem cell-like memory CD4+ T cells were sorted on a BD FACSAria II. All sorted populations exceeded 95% purity. PBMCs were isolated right away by Lymphoprep density gradient centrifugation and were stained directly, without culture. Samples were stained and sorted in pairs, with one healthy donor and one patient per experiment, so that batch effects were minimized. This clone was seen more than once but under ten times. The clone's antigen remains unknown. The sample holds no much larger clone one base away, and base qualities are not on file. The germline V gene gives CDR1 as SQVTM and CDR2 as ANQGSEA. The CDR3, cysteine through phenylalanine, is 12 amino acids long. The kept DNA is CDR3 alone, 36 bases in frame from the first base. Unmatched junction bases come to 5, with V trimmed by 6 bases and J by 8 bases.

The entire isolated RNA was reverse transcribed using the High Capacity cDNA Reverse Transcription Kit, and thus expressed TCRB transcripts were sequenced. Deep immunoSEQ sequencing was applied to naive, central memory and regulatory T cell samples, giving an average of roughly 3.6 million total reads per sample. Sorted cells were lysed in RLT buffer and RNA was extracted with DNase-treated RNeasy Micro or Mini kits, depending on cell number. To prevent cross-contamination, each cell subset was processed individually, whereas patient and healthy donor samples were processed jointly. The immunoSEQ multiplex PCR was used to amplify TCRB sequences from cDNA, yielding 87-bp fragments that span the CDR3 region. Sequencing of the amplicons was done on the Illumina HiSeq platform. Per the authors' processing: PCR bias was corrected computationally using synthetic template baselines, and reads within Hamming distance 2 were collapsed, with unmergeable singletons discarded. Reads were aligned against IMGT to assign V, D and J genes, CDR3 length and insertions or deletions at six rearrangement sites. Within each subset, clonotype counts were normalized to sorted cell number, and only after that were true diversity and Gini coefficients computed with the tcR R package. Repertoire sharing was quantified using the overlap coefficient calculated on TCRB nucleotide sequences. As a proxy for the pre-selection repertoire, out-of-frame TCRB sequences from naive cells were analyzed. Entries here come from immuneACCESS through TCRdb and include only in-frame sequences with V and J called. Some clones fail to appear in such tables; in the studies checked, an unresolved V gene covers under half of the shortfall, and the cause of the remainder is unknown. The DNA was the basis for D and trimming; V, J and clone size are from that table. The sample yields hundreds of thousands of clones; about 14% were counted once. The ten largest clones take up 0.03% to 0.04% of the sample.

The sample taken for sequencing was naive CD4+ T cells from blood. Reading the label with the study, this specimen's cell subset or site is: true naive CD4+ T cells. The clonotype was recovered from a man between 18 and 35 years old with type 1 diabetes. The sequence is built from TRBV29-1 and TRBJ1-4; the junction holds 8 bases that match TRBD1. The DNA is TGCAGCGTCAGGGGGCAGGGAGAAAAACTGTTTTTT. Its product reads: CSVRGQGEKLFF.